This is a list of T cell receptor beta chains from one sample in a study of CD8+ T cells in alopecia areata. Profiled with immunoSEQ multiplex PCR; TCRdb holds only in-frame clones, not every one. The sample lists more than 150,000 clones; about 51% were seen once. The input for sequencing was CD8+ T cells sorted from blood, taken at approximately week 51, from a patient treated with tofacitinib. Every receptor here comes from a human donor with alopecia areata. Both conserved end residues are part of each CDR3. The order of the fields is CDR3 protein, clone size, CDR3 length, V gene. The size entry is marked missing in some rows and otherwise reads once, few, many or a size class.

CDR3: CASSQGAGEAYNEQFF; size: .; length: 16; V: TRBV4-2
CDR3: CASSTEMGAGANVLTF; size: many; length: 16; V: TRBV4-3
CDR3: CASSPGGGSYNSPLHF; size: few; length: 16; V: TRBV7-9
CDR3: CASSTDPYSISYNEQFF; size: few; length: 17; V: TRBV19
CDR3: CASGVIEVSETQYF; size: few; length: 14; V: TRBV7-2
CDR3: CASSFRGEGQETQYF; size: .; length: 15; V: TRBV5-6
CDR3: CASSMGDAQPQHF; size: .; length: 13; V: TRBV19
CDR3: CASGGTENTGELFF; size: once; length: 14; V: TRBV25-1
CDR3: CASSLSPDGYGYTF; size: few; length: 14; V: TRBV27
CDR3: CAWSSGGDRLFF; size: .; length: 12; V: TRBV30
CDR3: CASSTRSNTDTQYF; size: .; length: 14; V: TRBV9
CDR3: CAWTSVSNYGYTF; size: .; length: 13; V: TRBV30
CDR3: CARITSGGAGTDTQYF; size: few; length: 16; V: TRBV23-1
CDR3: CASSYSIQGAYGYTF; size: .; length: 15; V: TRBV6-6
CDR3: CASSEAVRGIYGYTF; size: once; length: 15; V: TRBV2
CDR3: CASSPDRGSYNEQFF; size: .; length: 15; V: TRBV14
CDR3: CASSRREHTDTQYF; size: few; length: 14; V: TRBV18
CDR3: CASSPGVYSPLHF; size: .; length: 13; V: TRBV5-6
CDR3: CASSSAGTYEQYF; size: .; length: 13; V: TRBV6-5
CDR3: CASSRDHGGYGYTF; size: .; length: 14; V: TRBV7-3
CDR3: CASSISGRHPYEQYF; size: .; length: 15; V: TRBV27
CDR3: CASSIGQMNTEAFF; size: few; length: 14; V: TRBV19